What follows describes a single TCR beta chain. What it binds is unknown. The data originate from a study of T cell repertoires in cytomegalovirus infection. Study background: Both CMV infection and a matching HLA type were indicated by public TCR beta signatures. Study-wide points: The ex vivo response was dominated by HLA-C-restricted CMV-specific TCR beta clonotypes.

Via MiXCR, TCRdb re-called the reads, giving one row per CDR3 protein. Of roughly 310,000 distinct CDR3 sequences listed, about a sixth are singletons. Germline CDR1 KGHSH, CDR2 LQKENI. CDR3 length: 13 amino acids. V was trimmed by 2 bases and J by 8 bases, leaving 10 bases between them. The rearrangement links TRBV18 to TRBJ1-5; possibly TRBD1 for D (5 bases). The clonotype originates from a human donor in good health (CMV status not recorded). Some clones in this sample may be carry-over from other donors' samples. Input material: PBMCs. In DNA form, the CDR3 reads TGTGCCAGCTCACCAGGCAGGGATGAGCCCCAGCATTTT. Encoded protein: CASSPGRDEPQHF.